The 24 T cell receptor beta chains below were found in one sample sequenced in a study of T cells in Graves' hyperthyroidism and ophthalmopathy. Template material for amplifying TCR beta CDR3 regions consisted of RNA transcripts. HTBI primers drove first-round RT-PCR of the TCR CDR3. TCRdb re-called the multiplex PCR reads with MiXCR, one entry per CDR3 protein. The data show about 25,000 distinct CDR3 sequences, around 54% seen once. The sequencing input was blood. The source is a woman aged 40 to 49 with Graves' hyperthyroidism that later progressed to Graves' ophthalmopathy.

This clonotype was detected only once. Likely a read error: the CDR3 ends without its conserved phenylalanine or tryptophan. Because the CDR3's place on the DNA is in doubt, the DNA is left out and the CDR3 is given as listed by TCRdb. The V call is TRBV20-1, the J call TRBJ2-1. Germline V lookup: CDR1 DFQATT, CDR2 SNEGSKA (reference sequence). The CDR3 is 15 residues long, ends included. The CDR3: CSARVDVTGPTMSSC.

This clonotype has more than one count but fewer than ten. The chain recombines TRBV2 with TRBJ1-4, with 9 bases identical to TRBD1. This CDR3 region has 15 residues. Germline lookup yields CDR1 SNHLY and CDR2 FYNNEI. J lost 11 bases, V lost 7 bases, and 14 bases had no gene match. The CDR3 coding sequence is TGTGCCAGCATTAACCCGGGACAGGGTAACGAGAAACTGTTTTTT. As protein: CASINPGQGNEKLFF.

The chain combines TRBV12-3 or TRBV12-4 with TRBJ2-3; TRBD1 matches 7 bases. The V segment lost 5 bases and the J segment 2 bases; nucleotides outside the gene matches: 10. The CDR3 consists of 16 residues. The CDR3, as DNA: TGTGCCAGCAGTCCCACGACAGGGTCCCCCACAGATACGCAGTATTTT. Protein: CASSPTTGSPTDTQYF.

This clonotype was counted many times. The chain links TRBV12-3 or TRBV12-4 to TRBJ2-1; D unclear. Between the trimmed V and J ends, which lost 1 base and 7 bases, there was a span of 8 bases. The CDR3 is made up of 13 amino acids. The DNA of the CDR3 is TGTGCCAGCAGTTTAGGTTCTGGGAATGAGCAGTTCTTC. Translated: CASSLGSGNEQFF.

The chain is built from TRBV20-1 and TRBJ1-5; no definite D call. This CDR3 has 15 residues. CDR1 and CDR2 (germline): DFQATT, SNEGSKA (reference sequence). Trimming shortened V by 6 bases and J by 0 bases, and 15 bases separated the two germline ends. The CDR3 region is CSATTSGYSNQPQHF. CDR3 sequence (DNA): TGCAGTGCCACGACTAGCGGGTATAGCAATCAGCCCCAGCATTTT.

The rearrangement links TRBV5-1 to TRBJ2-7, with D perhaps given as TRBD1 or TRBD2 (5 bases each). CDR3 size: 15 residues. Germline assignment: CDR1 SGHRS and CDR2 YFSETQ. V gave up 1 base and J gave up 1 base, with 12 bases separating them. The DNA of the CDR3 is TGCGCCAGCAGCTTGATGGGGGACCCTTCCTACGAGCAGTACTTC. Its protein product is CASSLMGDPSYEQYF.

The CDR3 loop is CSARVGPLYGYTF. CDR3 in DNA: TGCAGTGCTCGGGTCGGTCCCCTCTATGGCTACACCTTC. The chain employs TRBV20-1 and TRBJ1-2; D call uncertain. CDR1 and CDR2 from the germline V gene are DFQATT and SNEGSKA (reference sequence). The CDR3 extends over 13 amino acids. The V end was cut by 5 bases, the J end by 4 bases, with 14 bases between.

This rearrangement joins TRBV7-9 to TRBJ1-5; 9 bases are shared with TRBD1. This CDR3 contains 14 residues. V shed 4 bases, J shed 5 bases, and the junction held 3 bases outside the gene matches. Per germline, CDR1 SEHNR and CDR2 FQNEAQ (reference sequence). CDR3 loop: CASSSDRGHQPQHF. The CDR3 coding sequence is TGTGCCAGCAGCTCGGACAGGGGCCATCAGCCCCAGCATTTT.

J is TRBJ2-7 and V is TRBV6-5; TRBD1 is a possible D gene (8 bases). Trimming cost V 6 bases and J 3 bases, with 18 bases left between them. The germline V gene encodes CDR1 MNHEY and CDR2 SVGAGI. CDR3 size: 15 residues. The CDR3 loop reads CASSYGGTGDYEQYF. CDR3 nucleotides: TGTGCCAGCAGCTACGGGGGGACAGGAGACTACGAGCAGTACTTC.

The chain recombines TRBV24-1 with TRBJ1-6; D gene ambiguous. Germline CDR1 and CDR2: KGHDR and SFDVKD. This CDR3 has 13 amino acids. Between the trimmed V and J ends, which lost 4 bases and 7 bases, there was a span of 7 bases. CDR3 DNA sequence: TGTGCCACCAGTGAAAGTGGGAATTCACCCCTCCACTTT. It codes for CATSESGNSPLHF.

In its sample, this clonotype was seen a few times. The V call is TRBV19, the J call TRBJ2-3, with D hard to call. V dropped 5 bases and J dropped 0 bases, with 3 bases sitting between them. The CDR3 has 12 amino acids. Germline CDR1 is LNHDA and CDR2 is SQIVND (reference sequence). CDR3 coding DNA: TGTGCCAGTAGTCCTAGCACAGATACGCAGTATTTT. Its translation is CASSPSTDTQYF.

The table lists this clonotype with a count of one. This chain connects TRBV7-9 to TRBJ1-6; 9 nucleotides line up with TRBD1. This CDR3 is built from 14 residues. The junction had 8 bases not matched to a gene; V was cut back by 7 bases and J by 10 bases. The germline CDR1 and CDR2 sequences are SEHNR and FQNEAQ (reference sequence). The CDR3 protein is CASTKTGGGSPLHF. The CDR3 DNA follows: TGTGCCAGCACCAAGACAGGGGGTGGGTCACCCCTCCACTTT.

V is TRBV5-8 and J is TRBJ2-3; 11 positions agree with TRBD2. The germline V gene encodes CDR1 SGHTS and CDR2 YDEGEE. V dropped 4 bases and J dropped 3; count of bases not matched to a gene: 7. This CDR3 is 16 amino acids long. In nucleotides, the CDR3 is TGTGCCAGCAGCCCACAACTAGCGGGGGTTACAGATACGCAGTATTTT. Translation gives CASSPQLAGVTDTQYF. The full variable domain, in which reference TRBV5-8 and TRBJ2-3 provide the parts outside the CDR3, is EAGVTQSPTHLIKTRGQQATLRCSPISGHTSVYWYQQALGLGLQFLLWYDEGEERNRGNFPPRFSGRQFPNYSSELNVNALELEDSALYLCASSPQLAGVTDTQYFGPGTRLTVL.

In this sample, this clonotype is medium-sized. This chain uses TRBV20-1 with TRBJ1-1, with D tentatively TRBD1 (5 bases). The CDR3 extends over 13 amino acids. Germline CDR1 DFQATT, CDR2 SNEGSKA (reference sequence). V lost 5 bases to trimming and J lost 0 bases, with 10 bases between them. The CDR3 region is CSAGGALNTEAFF. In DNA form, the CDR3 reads TGCAGTGCTGGAGGGGCCCTGAACACTGAAGCTTTCTTT.

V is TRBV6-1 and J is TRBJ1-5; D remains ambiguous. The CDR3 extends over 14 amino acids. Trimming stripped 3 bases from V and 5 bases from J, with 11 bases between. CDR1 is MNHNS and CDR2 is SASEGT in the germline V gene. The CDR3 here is CASSEMGRDQPQHF. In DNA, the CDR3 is TGTGCCAGCAGTGAGATGGGGAGAGATCAGCCCCAGCATTTT.

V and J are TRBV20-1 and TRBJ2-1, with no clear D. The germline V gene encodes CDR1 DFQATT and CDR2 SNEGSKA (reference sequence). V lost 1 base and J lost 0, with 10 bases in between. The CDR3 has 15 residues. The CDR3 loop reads CSARAGSLSYNEQFF. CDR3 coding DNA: TGCAGTGCTAGAGCCGGATCCCTCTCCTACAATGAGCAGTTCTTC.

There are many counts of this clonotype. CDR3 in amino acids: CASSLGSGISYEQYF. The CDR3 DNA reads as TGCGCCAGCAGCTTGGGTAGCGGGATTTCCTACGAGCAGTACTTC. The chain employs TRBV5-1 and TRBJ2-7; TRBD2 matches 8 bases. The germline V gene has CDR1 SGHRS and CDR2 YFSETQ. Unmatched junction bases numbered 3, after V lost 0 bases and J lost 1 base. The CDR3 is 15 amino acids.

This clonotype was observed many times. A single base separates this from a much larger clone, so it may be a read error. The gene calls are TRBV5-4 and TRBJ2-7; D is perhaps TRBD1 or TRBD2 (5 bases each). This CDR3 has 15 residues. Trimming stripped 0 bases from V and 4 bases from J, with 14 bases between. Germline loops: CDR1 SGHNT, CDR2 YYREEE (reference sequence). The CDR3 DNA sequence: TGTGCCAGCAGCTTGGCTGAGGGACCGGTATACGAGCAGTACTTC. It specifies CASSLAEGPVYEQYF.

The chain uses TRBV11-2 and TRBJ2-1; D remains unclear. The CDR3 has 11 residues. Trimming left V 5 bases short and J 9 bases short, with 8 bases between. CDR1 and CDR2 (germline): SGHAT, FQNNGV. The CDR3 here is CASSETGEQFF. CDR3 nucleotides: TGTGCCAGCAGCGAAACCGGTGAGCAGTTCTTC. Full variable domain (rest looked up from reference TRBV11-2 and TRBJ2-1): EAGVAQSPRYKIIEKRQSVAFWCNPISGHATLYWYQQILGQGPKLLIQFQNNGVVDDSQLPKDRFSAERLKGVDSTLKIQPAKLEDSAVYLCASSETGEQFFGPGTRLTVL.

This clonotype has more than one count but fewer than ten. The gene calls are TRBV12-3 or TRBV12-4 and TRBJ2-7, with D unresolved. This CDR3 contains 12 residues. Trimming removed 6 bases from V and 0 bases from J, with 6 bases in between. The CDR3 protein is CASRSSSYEQYF. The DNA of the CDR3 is TGTGCCAGCAGGTCAAGCTCCTACGAGCAGTACTTC.

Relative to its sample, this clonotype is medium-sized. The CDR3 region has the DNA TGCAGTGCTACAGGGGGCGGTGAAGGAAAACTGTTTTTT. Residues: CSATGGGEGKLFF. The rearrangement joins TRBV20-1 to TRBJ1-4; 8 nucleotides agree with TRBD1. CDR1 is DFQATT, CDR2 SNEGSKA, per germline (reference sequence). This CDR3 comprises 13 residues. J lost 10 bases, V lost 4 bases, and 8 bases had no gene match.

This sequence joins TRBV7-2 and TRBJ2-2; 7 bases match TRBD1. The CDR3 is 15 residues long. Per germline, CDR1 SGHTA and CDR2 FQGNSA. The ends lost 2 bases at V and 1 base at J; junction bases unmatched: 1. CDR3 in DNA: TGTGCCAGCAGCTTAAGACAGGGGAACACCGGGGAGCTGTTTTTT. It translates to CASSLRQGNTGELFF.

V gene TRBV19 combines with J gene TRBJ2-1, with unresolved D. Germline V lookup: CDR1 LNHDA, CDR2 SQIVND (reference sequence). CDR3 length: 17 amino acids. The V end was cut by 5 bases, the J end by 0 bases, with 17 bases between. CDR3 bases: TGTGCCAGTAGTTCATTTACCACAGCTAGCTCCTACAATGAGCAGTTCTTC. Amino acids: CASSSFTTASSYNEQFF.

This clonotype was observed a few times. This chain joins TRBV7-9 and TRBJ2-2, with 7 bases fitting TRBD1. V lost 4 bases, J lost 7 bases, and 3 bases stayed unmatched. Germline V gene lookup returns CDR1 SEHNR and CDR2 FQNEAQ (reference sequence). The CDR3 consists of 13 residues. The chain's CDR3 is CASSSTGHGELFF. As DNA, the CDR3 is TGTGCCAGCAGCTCGACAGGGCACGGGGAGCTGTTTTTT. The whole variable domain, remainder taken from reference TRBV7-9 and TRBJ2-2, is DTGVSQNPRHKITKRGQNVTFRCDPISEHNRLYWYRQTLGQGPEFLTYFQNEAQLEKSRLLSDRFSAERPKGSFSTLEIQRTEQGDSAMYLCASSSTGHGELFFGEGSRLTVL.